Listed below are T cell receptor beta chains from one sample, sequenced in a study of blood T cells in healthy people across ages. Each CDR3 protein gets one entry after TCRdb re-called the 5' RACE reads with MiXCR. The sample yields 1.5 million to 2 million distinct CDR3 sequences, approximately 50% seen once. The specimen sequenced was blood. These receptors all come from a woman between 35 and 50 years old in good health. Both conserved end residues are part of each CDR3. Each record gives: clone size, V gene, J gene, D gene, CDR3 protein, CDR3 DNA. D genes are given only for firm matches. Expanded clones get a size class; other rows say once, few or many, or leave the size out.

size: NA; V: TRBV7-2; J: TRBJ1-2; D: NA; CDR3: CASSFGTQGVGGYTF; DNA: TGTGCCAGCAGCTTCGGAACACAGGGTGTCGGTGGCTACACCTTC
size: NA; V: TRBV4-3; J: TRBJ1-2; D: NA; CDR3: CASSQTNQGSYGYTF; DNA: TGCGCCAGCAGCCAAACGAATCAGGGTTCCTATGGCTACACCTTC
size: NA; V: TRBV7-6; J: TRBJ2-7; D: TRBD1; CDR3: CASSTGTGGLYEQYF; DNA: TGTGCCAGCAGTACCGGGACAGGGGGCTTGTACGAGCAGTACTTC
size: NA; V: TRBV29-1; J: TRBJ2-7; D: TRBD2; CDR3: CSVAGIAGGWNEQYF; DNA: TGCAGCGTTGCCGGGATAGCGGGGGGGTGGAATGAGCAGTACTTC
size: NA; V: TRBV28; J: TRBJ2-7; D: TRBD1; CDR3: CASDPGPGGNEQYF; DNA: TGTGCCAGCGACCCAGGTCCAGGGGGCAATGAGCAGTACTTC
size: NA; V: TRBV7-9; J: TRBJ2-5; D: TRBD1; CDR3: CASSHRDRVVGETQYF; DNA: TGTGCCAGCAGCCACCGCGACAGGGTAGTTGGGGAGACCCAGTACTTC
size: once; V: TRBV20-1; J: TRBJ2-4; D: TRBD1; CDR3: CSAPTGGPAKTIQYF; DNA: TGCAGTGCTCCTACAGGGGGCCCGGCCAAAACCATTCAGTACTTC
size: few; V: TRBV29-1; J: TRBJ2-3; D: NA; CDR3: CSVRLRRADTQYF; DNA: TGCAGCGTCCGTCTGCGGAGGGCAGATACGCAGTATTTT
size: few; V: TRBV12-3/TRBV12-4; J: TRBJ1-2; D: NA; CDR3: CASMDNRVYGYTF; DNA: TGTGCCAGCATGGACAACCGTGTCTATGGCTACACCTTC
size: NA; V: TRBV7-9; J: TRBJ2-1; D: NA; CDR3: CASSLVEQFNEQFF; DNA: TGTGCCAGCAGCCTGGTTGAACAGTTCAATGAGCAGTTCTTC
size: NA; V: TRBV24-1; J: TRBJ2-1; D: NA; CDR3: CATSDSRVDEQFF; DNA: TGTGCCACCAGTGATTCCAGGGTTGATGAGCAGTTCTTC
size: few; V: TRBV7-9; J: TRBJ2-4; D: TRBD1; CDR3: CASSSMPGTGAKNIQYF; DNA: TGTGCCAGCAGCTCGATGCCCGGGACAGGGGCCAAAAACATTCAGTACTTC
size: few; V: TRBV29-1; J: TRBJ2-1; D: TRBD2; CDR3: CSVAASGDPTYNEQFF; DNA: TGCAGCGTTGCGGCTAGCGGGGACCCAACCTACAATGAGCAGTTCTTC
size: NA; V: TRBV5-1; J: TRBJ1-3; D: NA; CDR3: CASSRESGVSGNTIYF; DNA: TGCGCCAGCAGCCGGGAATCAGGGGTCTCTGGAAACACCATATATTTT
size: many; V: TRBV27; J: TRBJ2-3; D: TRBD2; CDR3: CASSVLAGSTDTQYF; DNA: TGTGCCAGCAGCGTACTAGCGGGGAGCACAGATACGCAGTATTTT
size: NA; V: TRBV7-2; J: TRBJ2-7; D: TRBD2; CDR3: CASSFPQRGPSREQYF; DNA: TGTGCCAGCAGCTTCCCGCAGCGGGGGCCTTCCAGGGAGCAGTACTTC
size: once; V: TRBV12-3/TRBV12-4; J: TRBJ1-4; D: NA; CDR3: CASSWVFAEKLFF; DNA: TGTGCCAGCAGTTGGGTCTTCGCTGAAAAACTGTTTTTT
size: few; V: TRBV6-2/TRBV6-3; J: TRBJ2-7; D: TRBD2; CDR3: CASSYSTSWTSYEQYF; DNA: TGTGCCAGCAGTTACTCTACCTCTTGGACTAGTTACGAGCAGTACTTC
size: few; V: TRBV9; J: TRBJ2-1; D: TRBD2; CDR3: CASSVGGRLAGGDNEQFF; DNA: TGTGCCAGCAGCGTAGGCGGACGTCTAGCGGGGGGAGACAATGAGCAGTTCTTC
size: many; V: TRBV29-1; J: TRBJ2-5; D: NA; CDR3: CSASSWQTRETQYF; DNA: TGCAGCGCGAGTTCCTGGCAGACGAGAGAGACCCAGTACTTC
size: NA; V: TRBV29-1; J: TRBJ2-2; D: TRBD1; CDR3: CSVGGDRDVSAVTGELFF; DNA: TGCAGCGTTGGGGGGGACAGGGATGTTTCCGCGGTCACCGGGGAGCTGTTTTTT
size: NA; V: TRBV15; J: TRBJ1-4; D: TRBD1; CDR3: CATSREGTGNEKLFF; DNA: TGTGCCACCAGCAGAGAAGGGACAGGGAACGAAAAACTGTTTTTT
size: NA; V: TRBV27; J: TRBJ2-3; D: NA; CDR3: CASISTKLAPSTDTQYF; DNA: TGTGCCAGCATTTCGACCAAACTCGCACCTAGCACAGATACGCAGTATTTT
size: NA; V: TRBV29-1; J: TRBJ2-3; D: TRBD1; CDR3: CSVSGQGRTDTQYF; DNA: TGCAGCGTTTCTGGACAGGGGAGAACAGATACGCAGTATTTT
size: NA; V: TRBV9; J: TRBJ2-1; D: TRBD2; CDR3: CASSPGLAGGLAFF; DNA: TGTGCCAGCAGCCCAGGACTAGCGGGGGGGCTGGCGTTCTTC
size: few; V: TRBV20-1; J: TRBJ1-6; D: NA; CDR3: CSASSGVPYNSPLHF; DNA: TGCAGTGCTAGTTCCGGCGTCCCCTATAATTCACCCCTCCACTTT
size: few; V: TRBV13; J: TRBJ2-3; D: TRBD2; CDR3: CASSWTSGGEDTQYF; DNA: TGTGCCAGCAGCTGGACTAGCGGGGGGGAGGATACGCAGTATTTT
size: NA; V: TRBV7-2; J: TRBJ2-7; D: NA; CDR3: CASSTDTYYEQYF; DNA: TGTGCCAGCAGCACAGACACGTACTACGAGCAGTACTTC
size: NA; V: TRBV20-1; J: TRBJ2-5; D: NA; CDR3: CSATPPSGAQETQYF; DNA: TGCAGTGCTACACCACCCTCGGGGGCTCAAGAGACCCAGTACTTC
size: NA; V: TRBV20-1; J: TRBJ2-7; D: TRBD2; CDR3: CSATSPRNSYEQYF; DNA: TGCAGTGCGACTAGCCCCCGGAACTCCTACGAGCAGTACTTC
size: NA; V: TRBV6-2/TRBV6-3; J: TRBJ2-4; D: TRBD1; CDR3: CASRKPGQADIQYF; DNA: TGTGCCAGCAGGAAACCTGGACAGGCAGACATTCAGTACTTC
size: few; V: TRBV7-3; J: TRBJ2-5; D: NA; CDR3: CASSLTLGWQETQYF; DNA: TGTGCCAGCAGCTTAACGTTGGGCTGGCAAGAGACCCAGTACTTC
size: NA; V: TRBV1; J: TRBJ2-1; D: NA; CDR3: CTSSRAGGNEQFF; DNA: TGCACCAGCAGCCGGGCAGGGGGCAATGAGCAGTTCTTC
size: once; V: TRBV5-5; J: TRBJ1-1; D: NA; CDR3: CASSLGGYGEAFF; DNA: TGTGCCAGCAGCTTGGGGGGCTATGGTGAAGCTTTCTTT
size: NA; V: TRBV7-9; J: TRBJ2-1; D: NA; CDR3: CASSPMRAEVEQFF; DNA: TGTGCCAGCAGCCCGATGCGAGCGGAGGTTGAGCAGTTCTTC
size: NA; V: TRBV7-2; J: TRBJ2-1; D: NA; CDR3: CASSLPLGGASYNEQFF; DNA: TGTGCCAGCAGCTTACCACTGGGGGGGGCCTCCTACAATGAGCAGTTCTTC
size: NA; V: TRBV4-1; J: TRBJ2-1; D: NA; CDR3: CASSQDWLGGEQFF; DNA: TGCGCCAGCAGCCAAGACTGGTTGGGTGGTGAGCAGTTCTTC
size: NA; V: TRBV5-1; J: TRBJ2-5; D: TRBD1; CDR3: CASGRTGVPQETQYF; DNA: TGCGCCAGCGGCCGTACAGGGGTCCCACAAGAGACCCAGTACTTC
size: NA; V: TRBV5-1; J: TRBJ2-1; D: TRBD1; CDR3: CASGTGTGAWGEQFF; DNA: TGCGCCAGCGGCACGGGGACAGGGGCATGGGGTGAGCAGTTCTTC
size: once; V: TRBV6-5; J: TRBJ2-5; D: NA; CDR3: CASSDHSEETQYF; DNA: TGTGCCAGCAGTGATCATTCCGAAGAGACCCAGTACTTC
size: few; V: TRBV15; J: TRBJ2-5; D: NA; CDR3: CATSRERQSQETQYF; DNA: TGTGCCACCAGCAGAGAGCGACAGTCACAAGAGACCCAGTACTTC
size: NA; V: TRBV29-1; J: TRBJ1-1; D: NA; CDR3: CSSYTGKGQAFF; DNA: TGCAGCTCTTACACAGGGAAGGGGCAAGCTTTCTTT